This passage covers 23 T cell receptor beta chains from one sample sequenced in a study of blood T cell repertoires in COVID-19. Using immunoSEQ multiplex PCR, the repertoire was profiled, and TCRdb retains in-frame clones only, with some absent. The table records 240,000 or so clones, 70% to 90% of them present only once. Sequences were obtained from peripheral blood. These receptors were collected from a woman aged 25-40 years who had recovered from COVID-19.

This clone occurred many times. The chain combines TRBV19 with TRBJ1-1; tentative D call: TRBD1 (5 bases). V lost 3 bases and J lost 0, with 11 bases in between. There are 15 residues in the CDR3. Germline V gene lookup returns CDR1 LNHDA and CDR2 SQIVND (reference sequence). The CDR3 is CASSIDSYMNTEAFF. CDR3 nucleotide sequence: TGTGCCAGTAGTATTGACAGCTACATGAACACTGAAGCTTTCTTT.

About this clone itself: At one of its ends the junction is not consistent with the germline gene, which may arise from a read error. CDR3 protein: CASSYIIAGGRDF. CDR3 bases: TGTGCCAGCAGTTACATCATTGCGGGGGGCCGGGATTTT. The chain recombines TRBV6-2 or TRBV6-3 with TRBJ2-3, with TRBD2 matching 8 bases. There are 13 residues in the CDR3. Germline V CDR1 and CDR2: MNHEY, SVGEGT.

This chain joins TRBV24-1 and TRBJ2-2, with 8 bases that match TRBD1. The CDR3 is made up of 14 amino acids. After removal of 9 bases from V and 3 bases from J, the junction contained 5 bases not matched to a gene. Germline CDR1 reads KGHDR; CDR2 reads SFDVKD. The CDR3 loop reads CATLDRDDTGELFF. DNA for the CDR3: TGTGCCACCCTGGACAGGGATGACACCGGGGAGCTGTTTTTT.

This rearrangement joins TRBV10-2 to TRBJ2-3, with D unclear. V was pared by 8 bases and J by 2 bases, with 20 bases between. Germline V gene sequence: CDR1 WSHSY, CDR2 SAAADI. This CDR3 is 16 amino acids long. This CDR3 is CASSNRRRGNTDTQYF. In nucleotides, the CDR3 is TGCGCCAGCTCGAACCGCCGCCGCGGTAACACAGATACGCAGTATTTT.

V usage is TRBV29-1 and J usage is TRBJ2-1; D is unresolved. CDR3 length: 14 residues. Deletions cut 2 bases from V and 8 bases from J, with 16 bases between. CDR1 is SQVTM and CDR2 is ANQGSEA in the germline V gene. CDR3: CSVEPFAAMDEQFF. In DNA form, the CDR3 reads TGCAGCGTTGAACCGTTCGCTGCGATGGATGAGCAGTTCTTC.

The J gene is TRBJ2-2, the V gene TRBV18; 9 nucleotides line up with TRBD1. V gave up 3 bases and J gave up 4 bases; unmatched junction bases: 27. CDR1 is KGHSH, CDR2 LQKENI, per germline. The CDR3 has 23 amino acids. The CDR3 loop is CASSPIGTPNGQGRLGVTGELFF. The DNA for the CDR3 is TGTGCCAGCTCACCGATTGGTACCCCAAACGGACAGGGGAGGCTGGGGGTCACCGGGGAGCTGTTTTTT. The full variable domain, rest sourced from reference TRBV18 and TRBJ2-2, is NAGVMQNPRHLVRRRGQEARLRCSPMKGHSHVYWYRQLPEEGLKFMVYLQKENIIDESGMPKERFSAEFPKEGPSILRIQQVVRGDSAAYFCASSPIGTPNGQGRLGVTGELFFGEGSRLTVL.

The genes are TRBV7-9 and TRBJ1-1; tentatively, D is TRBD1 (5 bases). Germline V gene data show CDR1 as SEHNR and CDR2 as FQNEAQ (reference sequence). The CDR3 covers 16 residues. Trimming removed 0 bases from V and 5 bases from J, with 16 bases in between. CDR3: CASSLAGTGGDTEAFF. DNA of the CDR3: TGTGCCAGCAGCTTAGCGGGTACAGGCGGGGATACTGAAGCTTTCTTT.

The count of this clone is one. The chain couples TRBV15 to TRBJ1-6; D uncertain. V was trimmed by 0 bases and J by 6 bases, leaving 9 bases between them. From germline, CDR1 is LNHNV and CDR2 YYDKDF (reference sequence). This CDR3 has 15 amino acids. Written as DNA, the CDR3 is TGTGCCACCAGCAGAGATCGCGGCAGTAATTCACCCCTCCACTTT. Encoded protein: CATSRDRGSNSPLHF.

V and J are TRBV29-1 and TRBJ1-2; TRBD1 is a possible D gene (5 bases). The CDR3 has 13 residues. Germline CDR1 and CDR2: SQVTM and ANQGSEA. V was shortened by 7 bases and J by 7 bases, with 19 bases between the two germline ends. The CDR3 nucleotides are TGCAGCGCGACGAGGGGAGGGTTGGGTGGCTACACCTTC. Encoded protein: CSATRGGLGGYTF.

The J gene is TRBJ2-1, the V gene TRBV6-6; D is possibly TRBD2 (5 bases). Germline V gene lookup returns CDR1 MNHNY and CDR2 SVGAGI (reference sequence). V was cut by 0 bases and J by 0 bases, with 9 bases left in between. This CDR3 has 16 amino acids. The CDR3 DNA sequence: TGTGCCAGCAGTTACTCGTGGGAGCCCTCCTACAATGAGCAGTTCTTC. Encoded protein: CASSYSWEPSYNEQFF.

V and J are TRBV9 and TRBJ1-4; TRBD1 aligns across 8 bases. The germline V gene has CDR1 SGDLS and CDR2 YYNGEE. Germline trimming cut 3 bases from V and 7 bases from J; bases unmatched to any gene: 11. The CDR3 is 16 residues long. The CDR3 reads CASSEGSGGLGEKLFF. CDR3 bases: TGTGCCAGCAGCGAGGGATCAGGGGGCCTGGGTGAAAAACTGTTTTTT. The whole variable domain, remainder taken from reference TRBV9 and TRBJ1-4, is DSGVTQTPKHLITATGQRVTLRCSPRSGDLSVYWYQQSLDQGLQFLIQYYNGEERAKGNILERFSAQQFPDLHSELNLSSLELGDSALYFCASSEGSGGLGEKLFFGSGTQLSVL.

Here the CDR3 reads CASSLATGLAGTGELFF. CDR3 nucleotide sequence: TGCGCCAGCAGCTTGGCAACCGGACTAGCGGGCACCGGGGAGCTGTTTTTT. The chain carries TRBV5-1 and TRBJ2-2; 11 bases align to TRBD2. The V gene end was trimmed by 0 bases and the J gene end by 4 bases; junction bases not matched to a gene: 5. Looked up from germline, CDR1 is SGHRS and CDR2 is YFSETQ. The CDR3 covers 17 residues.

This clone came up once. This chain connects TRBV19 to TRBJ1-5, with a weak D call TRBD1 (6 bases). Germline CDR1 is LNHDA and CDR2 is SQIVND (reference sequence). Trimming removed 4 bases from V and 1 base from J, with 11 bases in between. CDR3 length: 15 amino acids. CDR3 amino acids: CASSTGTRSNQPQHF. The CDR3 DNA reads TGTGCCAGTAGTACCGGGACAAGGAGCAATCAGCCCCAGCATTTT.

This CDR3 reads CSAGASAYTDTQYF. The CDR3 coding sequence is TGCAGCGCCGGAGCTAGCGCTTACACAGATACGCAGTATTTT. The genes are TRBV29-1 and TRBJ2-3; weak D call: TRBD2 (6 bases). CDR3 length equals 14 residues. CDR1 and CDR2 (germline): SQVTM, ANQGSEA. With 7 bases removed from V and 2 bases from J, the gap between germline ends came to 16 bases.

In its sample, this clone was seen once. Germline is not matched at one junction end, which may reflect a read error. This rearrangement joins TRBV6-5 to TRBJ1-2; TRBD1 agrees at 8 bases. The CDR3 sequence is 16 residues long. Per the germline V gene, CDR1 is MNHEY and CDR2 is SVGAGI. The CDR3 reads CASRYSRLTGAYGYTF. CDR3 bases: TGTGCCAGCAGGTACTCTCGACTGACAGGGGCCTATGGCTACACCTTC.

The V and J genes are TRBV28 and TRBJ2-7; TRBD2 matches 7 bases. Germline CDR1 is MDHEN and CDR2 is SYDVKM. The CDR3 is 14 residues long. V dropped 7 bases and J dropped 4; count of bases not matched to a gene: 10. The CDR3 DNA is TGTGCCAGCACCTCATCGACTAGCTTTTACGAGCAGTACTTC. Residues: CASTSSTSFYEQYF.

This clone was detected once. This chain links TRBV7-9 with TRBJ1-1; tentatively, D is TRBD1 (6 bases). The germline V and J ends were trimmed by 2 bases and 1 base, with 11 bases remaining between them. The V gene's germline CDR1 is SEHNR and CDR2 FQNEAQ (reference sequence). This CDR3 region has 15 residues. In DNA, the CDR3 is TGTGCCAGCAGCTTAATAGGCAGGGGGAACACTGAAGCTTTCTTT. Protein product: CASSLIGRGNTEAFF.

J is TRBJ1-3 and V is TRBV7-9; weak D call: TRBD1 (5 bases). The CDR3 sequence is 16 residues long. The V gene's germline CDR1 is SEHNR and CDR2 FQNEAQ (reference sequence). The V gene lost 11 bases and the J gene lost 0 bases, with 20 bases spanning the gap. Here the CDR3 reads CALPKREGNSGNTIYF. CDR3 DNA sequence: TGTGCCCTTCCCAAAAGGGAGGGGAACTCTGGAAACACCATATATTTT.

The chain links TRBV5-1 to TRBJ2-2; the match to TRBD1 covers 8 bases. V dropped 6 bases and J dropped 6; count of bases not matched to a gene: 7. Germline CDR1 reads SGHRS; CDR2 reads YFSETQ. The length of the CDR3 is 14 residues. The CDR3 here is CASTLKQGAGELFF. The CDR3 coding sequence is TGCGCCAGCACCCTAAAACAGGGGGCCGGGGAGCTGTTTTTT.

The chain links TRBV9 to TRBJ2-3, with D perhaps matching TRBD1 (6 bases). CDR1 and CDR2 from the germline V gene are SGDLS and YYNGEE. The CDR3 extends over 14 amino acids. Trimming pared 2 bases from V and 6 bases from J, leaving 13 bases between. The DNA of the CDR3 is TGTGCCAGCAGCGTTGGGGGCCTGCAGGATACGCAGTATTTT. Translated, it gives CASSVGGLQDTQYF.

The gene calls are TRBV16 and TRBJ1-1; D is unresolved. The CDR3 is made up of 13 amino acids. Germline-derived CDR1 and CDR2 are KGHSY and FQNENV. With 0 bases removed from V and 4 bases from J, the gap between germline ends came to 6 bases. CDR3 sequence: CASSQSPGTEAFF. DNA for the CDR3: TGTGCCAGCAGCCAATCGCCAGGCACTGAAGCTTTCTTT.

The chain recombines TRBV18 with TRBJ2-5; TRBD2 matches at 10 bases. Germline lookup yields CDR1 KGHSH and CDR2 LQKENI. The CDR3 is 15 residues long. The junction had 6 bases not matched to a gene; V was cut back by 3 bases and J by 5 bases. Here the CDR3 reads CASSPLAGARETQYF. In DNA form, the CDR3 reads TGTGCCAGCTCACCCCTAGCGGGGGCGAGGGAGACCCAGTACTTC.

The CDR3, as DNA: TGTGCCAGCAGCCCCGGGACTAGCGGGGGCCTCGGGGAGCTGTTTTTT. Translated, it gives CASSPGTSGGLGELFF. This chain uses TRBV4-2 with TRBJ2-2; 14 bases fit TRBD2. Germline V gives CDR1 LGHNA, CDR2 YNFKEQ. This CDR3 region has 16 residues. The ends lost 4 bases at V and 7 bases at J; junction bases unmatched: 5.